This TCR beta chain was observed in a study of shared T cell receptors in the human thymus. Germline V gene sequence: CDR1 KGHSH, CDR2 LQKENI. There are 15 residues in the CDR3. The V gene lost 3 bases and the J gene lost 2 bases, with 13 bases spanning the gap. Assay: immunoSEQ multiplex PCR; the TCRdb copy retains only in-frame clones and omits some. Of some 760,000 clones listed, approximately 85% are singletons. This same sample was also part of a study on human thymus T cells. That work adds: Resections removed during corrective heart surgery provided the thymus tissue used. Thymic and blood repertoires appeared to carry a bias in their V and J gene usage. The related literature has documented a marked overlap of thymic repertoires among unrelated individuals.

What was sequenced was thymocytes. The chain uses TRBV18 and TRBJ1-1; D is perhaps TRBD1 (6 bases). This sequence originates from a girl less than two years old with a congenital heart defect. The CDR3 here is CASSPTGQNNTEAFF. The DNA of the CDR3 is TGTGCCAGCTCACCCACCGGACAGAATAACACTGAAGCTTTCTTT.